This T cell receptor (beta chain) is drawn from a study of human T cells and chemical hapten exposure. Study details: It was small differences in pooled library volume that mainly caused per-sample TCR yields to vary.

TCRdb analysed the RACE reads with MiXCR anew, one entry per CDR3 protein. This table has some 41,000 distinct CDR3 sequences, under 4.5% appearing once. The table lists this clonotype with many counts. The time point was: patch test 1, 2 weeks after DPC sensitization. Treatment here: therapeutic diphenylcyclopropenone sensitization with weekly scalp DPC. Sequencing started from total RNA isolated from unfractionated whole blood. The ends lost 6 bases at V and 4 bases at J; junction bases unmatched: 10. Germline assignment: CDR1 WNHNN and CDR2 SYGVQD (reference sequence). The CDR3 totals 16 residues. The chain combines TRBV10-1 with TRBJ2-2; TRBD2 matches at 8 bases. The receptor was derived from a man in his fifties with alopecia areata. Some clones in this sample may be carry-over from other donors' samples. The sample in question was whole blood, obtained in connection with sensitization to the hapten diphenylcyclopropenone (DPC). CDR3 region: CASSGTSQGATGELFF. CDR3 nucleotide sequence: TGCGCCAGCAGCGGGACTAGTCAGGGAGCCACCGGGGAGCTGTTTTTT.